A selection of T cell receptor beta chains follows, all from one sample in a study of blood T cell repertoires in COVID-19. Sequencing used immunoSEQ multiplex PCR; TCRdb keeps in-frame clones, though not all of them. The sample has about 250,000 clones, about four fifths seen once. The source material was peripheral blood. Receptors were obtained from a man aged 45-65 years with active or convalescent COVID-19. Both conserved end residues are part of each CDR3. The D gene is left open where the match is weak. For some rows the clone size is stated as once, few or many, or as a class when expanded; others skip it.

CDR3 DNA: TGTGCCAGCAGTCTACTAGCGGGGGGCGCCCCCGGCGAGCAGTACTTC; CDR3 protein: CASSLLAGGAPGEQYF; J gene: TRBJ2-7; V gene: TRBV28; D gene: TRBD2; clone size: .
CDR3 DNA: TGTGCCTGGAGTGTGGGCCAAAATCAGCCCCAGCATTTT; CDR3 protein: CAWSVGQNQPQHF; J gene: TRBJ1-5; V gene: TRBV30; D gene: .; clone size: .
CDR3 DNA: TGTGCCAGCAGCTTAGGGCTAGCGGCCTTCAATGAGCAGTTCTTC; CDR3 protein: CASSLGLAAFNEQFF; J gene: TRBJ2-1; V gene: TRBV7-3; D gene: TRBD2; clone size: .
CDR3 DNA: TGCGCCAGCAGCGCGGGACAGTTTAATGAAAAACTGTTTTTT; CDR3 protein: CASSAGQFNEKLFF; J gene: TRBJ1-4; V gene: TRBV5-1; D gene: TRBD1; clone size: once
CDR3 DNA: TGTGCCAGCAGCTTCGTGGTAGGGGCCGGGGGCGAGCAGTACTTC; CDR3 protein: CASSFVVGAGGEQYF; J gene: TRBJ2-7; V gene: TRBV7-8; D gene: .; clone size: .
CDR3 DNA: TGTGCCAGCAGCTTGGCTGGGAGAGACACAGATACGCAGTATTTT; CDR3 protein: CASSLAGRDTDTQYF; J gene: TRBJ2-3; V gene: TRBV5-4; D gene: .; clone size: .
CDR3 DNA: TGTGCCAGCAGCTTAGAAGGGTTCGGGGGGCGCGGGTTCCAAGAGACCCAGTACTTC; CDR3 protein: CASSLEGFGGRGFQETQYF; J gene: TRBJ2-5; V gene: TRBV7-2; D gene: .; clone size: .
CDR3 DNA: TGTGCCATCAGTGAGCCAGGGCAGGGCTCTGGAAACACCATATATTTT; CDR3 protein: CAISEPGQGSGNTIYF; J gene: TRBJ1-3; V gene: TRBV10-3; D gene: .; clone size: .
CDR3 DNA: TGTGCCAGCAGGAGCATTAGCGTAAATGAGCAGTTCTTC; CDR3 protein: CASRSISVNEQFF; J gene: TRBJ2-1; V gene: TRBV27; D gene: .; clone size: .
CDR3 DNA: TGTGCCAGCAGCTTAATACTTACTGGACTAGCGGGGACAGATACGCAGTATTTT; CDR3 protein: CASSLILTGLAGTDTQYF; J gene: TRBJ2-3; V gene: TRBV7-9; D gene: TRBD2; clone size: .
CDR3 DNA: TGCGCCAGCAGCTTGAACAGCGGGGGTATCAGGGAGACCCAGTACTTC; CDR3 protein: CASSLNSGGIRETQYF; J gene: TRBJ2-5; V gene: TRBV5-1; D gene: TRBD2; clone size: .
CDR3 DNA: TGTGCTAGTGTTGCGGGGAACGTTGAAGCTTTCTTT; CDR3 protein: CASVAGNVEAFF; J gene: TRBJ1-1; V gene: TRBV12-5; D gene: .; clone size: .
CDR3 DNA: TGTGCCAGCAGAGGGGGGGCGATCACAGATACGCAGTATTTT; CDR3 protein: CASRGGAITDTQYF; J gene: TRBJ2-3; V gene: TRBV6-5; D gene: .; clone size: .
CDR3 DNA: TGTGCCAGCAGCTCCTGGGCGGGACAGGGAATGTCCGCTGCGGGTGGCTACACCTTC; CDR3 protein: CASSSWAGQGMSAAGGYTF; J gene: TRBJ1-2; V gene: TRBV11-2; D gene: TRBD1; clone size: .
CDR3 DNA: TGTGCCAGCAGTTACTCTCGCGCCTTGGAGCCCCAGCATTTT; CDR3 protein: CASSYSRALEPQHF; J gene: TRBJ1-5; V gene: TRBV6-6; D gene: .; clone size: .
CDR3 DNA: TGTGCCAGCAGTTACAGACGGAACACTGAAGCTTTCTTT; CDR3 protein: CASSYRRNTEAFF; J gene: TRBJ1-1; V gene: TRBV2; D gene: .; clone size: .
CDR3 DNA: TGTGCCAGCAGCGTAGGCAGGGAAAACATTCAGTACTTC; CDR3 protein: CASSVGRENIQYF; J gene: TRBJ2-4; V gene: TRBV9; D gene: .; clone size: .
CDR3 DNA: TGTGCCAGTTCCAGGGAAGCCAATGAAAAACTGTTTTTT; CDR3 protein: CASSREANEKLFF; J gene: TRBJ1-4; V gene: TRBV6-5; D gene: .; clone size: .
CDR3 DNA: TGTGCCAGCAGTTTGCCCCTGTTTGGGGCGGGGGACACTGAAGCTTTCTTT; CDR3 protein: CASSLPLFGAGDTEAFF; J gene: TRBJ1-1; V gene: TRBV2; D gene: .; clone size: few
CDR3 DNA: TGTGCCAGCAGGCCTCTAGCGGGGGGCCTCACAGATACGCAGTATTTT; CDR3 protein: CASRPLAGGLTDTQYF; J gene: TRBJ2-3; V gene: TRBV7-9; D gene: TRBD2; clone size: .
CDR3 DNA: TGTGCCAGCAGGTTATTCGGGACAGGGGGTGGGGGCTACACCTTC; CDR3 protein: CASRLFGTGGGGYTF; J gene: TRBJ1-2; V gene: TRBV27; D gene: TRBD1; clone size: .
CDR3 DNA: TGTGCCGCTGGGCCAGGGGGGCGACAGCCCCAGCATTTT; CDR3 protein: CAAGPGGRQPQHF; J gene: TRBJ1-5; V gene: TRBV28; D gene: TRBD1; clone size: .
CDR3 DNA: TGTGCCAGCACCCGATACACCGGGACAGGGGGTACGAGCACCGGGGAGCTGTTTTTT; CDR3 protein: CASTRYTGTGGTSTGELFF; J gene: TRBJ2-2; V gene: TRBV7-9; D gene: TRBD1; clone size: few
CDR3 DNA: TGTGCCAGCACCGCGAGTTCCAATTCACCCCTCCACTTT; CDR3 protein: CASTASSNSPLHF; J gene: TRBJ1-6; V gene: TRBV6-5; D gene: .; clone size: .
CDR3 DNA: TGTGCCAGCATTACTAGAGGGGAGCTGTTTTTT; CDR3 protein: CASITRGELFF; J gene: TRBJ2-2; V gene: TRBV2; D gene: .; clone size: .
CDR3 DNA: TGTGCCAGCAGCCAATCGGTACAGCTCCTCGGTACGCAGTATTTT; CDR3 protein: CASSQSVQLLGTQYF; J gene: TRBJ2-3; V gene: TRBV16; D gene: .; clone size: .
CDR3 DNA: TGTGCCAGCAGTTTTCGGGGACTAGCGGTCGTCTACGAGCAGTACTTC; CDR3 protein: CASSFRGLAVVYEQYF; J gene: TRBJ2-7; V gene: TRBV6-2/TRBV6-3; D gene: TRBD2; clone size: .
CDR3 DNA: TGTGCCAGCCCTATGGCAGGGGGATCCTACAATGAGCAGTTCTTC; CDR3 protein: CASPMAGGSYNEQFF; J gene: TRBJ2-1; V gene: TRBV2; D gene: TRBD1; clone size: .
CDR3 DNA: TGTGCCAGCAGCTTAGAGACCTTGGCTAGCGGGGGGGCATTTGAGCAGTTCTTC; CDR3 protein: CASSLETLASGGAFEQFF; J gene: TRBJ2-1; V gene: TRBV7-2; D gene: TRBD2; clone size: .
CDR3 DNA: TGTGCCAGCAGCAAATCCCCAGGGGGGATCCCCTCCTATAATTCACCCCTCCACTTT; CDR3 protein: CASSKSPGGIPSYNSPLHF; J gene: TRBJ1-6; V gene: TRBV21-1; D gene: .; clone size: .
CDR3 DNA: TGTGCCAGCAGCGTAGCGGGGGGTGAGCAGTTCTTC; CDR3 protein: CASSVAGGEQFF; J gene: TRBJ2-1; V gene: TRBV7-2; D gene: TRBD2; clone size: .
CDR3 DNA: TGTGCCAGCAGCTTGGGACAGGGGGCTTCCTACGAGCAGTACTTC; CDR3 protein: CASSLGQGASYEQYF; J gene: TRBJ2-7; V gene: TRBV5-5; D gene: TRBD1; clone size: .
CDR3 DNA: TGTGCCAGCAGCCTTGATAGGCGGGAGCAGTACTTC; CDR3 protein: CASSLDRREQYF; J gene: TRBJ2-7; V gene: TRBV14; D gene: .; clone size: .
CDR3 DNA: TGTGCCAGCAGCCTCGACAGGGGGCCCTACGAGCAGTACTTC; CDR3 protein: CASSLDRGPYEQYF; J gene: TRBJ2-7; V gene: TRBV11-2; D gene: TRBD1; clone size: few
CDR3 DNA: TGTGCCAGCAGCTTATTGGGGGCTCGCGGGGGGGCCGAGACCCAGTACTTC; CDR3 protein: CASSLLGARGGAETQYF; J gene: TRBJ2-5; V gene: TRBV11-2; D gene: TRBD2; clone size: .
CDR3 DNA: TGTGCCAGTGACAGGGCCCTAGACTCCTACGAGCAGTACTTC; CDR3 protein: CASDRALDSYEQYF; J gene: TRBJ2-7; V gene: TRBV6-5; D gene: TRBD1; clone size: .